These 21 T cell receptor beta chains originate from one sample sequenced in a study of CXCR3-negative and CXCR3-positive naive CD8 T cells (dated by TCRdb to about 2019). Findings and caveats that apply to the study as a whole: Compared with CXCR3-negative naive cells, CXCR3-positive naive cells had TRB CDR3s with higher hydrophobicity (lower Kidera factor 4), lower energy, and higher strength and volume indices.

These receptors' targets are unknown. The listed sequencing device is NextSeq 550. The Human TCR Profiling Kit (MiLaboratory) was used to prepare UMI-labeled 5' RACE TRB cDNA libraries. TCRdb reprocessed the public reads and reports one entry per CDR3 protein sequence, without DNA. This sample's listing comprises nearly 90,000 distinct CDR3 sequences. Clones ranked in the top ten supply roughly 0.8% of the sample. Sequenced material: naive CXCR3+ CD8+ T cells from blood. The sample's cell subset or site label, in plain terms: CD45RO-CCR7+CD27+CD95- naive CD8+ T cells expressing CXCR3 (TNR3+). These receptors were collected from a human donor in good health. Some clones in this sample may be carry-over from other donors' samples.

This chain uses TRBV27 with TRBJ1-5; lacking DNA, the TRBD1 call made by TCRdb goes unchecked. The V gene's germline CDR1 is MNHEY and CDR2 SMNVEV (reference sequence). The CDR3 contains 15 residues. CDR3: CASGLQQGSNQPQHF.

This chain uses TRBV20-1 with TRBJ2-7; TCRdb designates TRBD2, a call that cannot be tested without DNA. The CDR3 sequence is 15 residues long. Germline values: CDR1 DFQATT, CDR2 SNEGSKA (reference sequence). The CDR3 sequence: CSARDLRGFSYEQYF.

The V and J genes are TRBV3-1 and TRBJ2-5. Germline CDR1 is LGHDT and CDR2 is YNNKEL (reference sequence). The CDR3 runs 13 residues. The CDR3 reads CASSQEVEETQYF.

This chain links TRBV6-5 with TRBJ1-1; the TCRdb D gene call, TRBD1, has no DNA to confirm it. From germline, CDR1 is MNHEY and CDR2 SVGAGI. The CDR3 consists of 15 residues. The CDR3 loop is CASSVLGPGNTEAFF.

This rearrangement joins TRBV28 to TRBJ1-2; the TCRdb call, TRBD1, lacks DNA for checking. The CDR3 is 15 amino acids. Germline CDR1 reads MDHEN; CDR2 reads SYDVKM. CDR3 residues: CASSPPLRGADGYTF.

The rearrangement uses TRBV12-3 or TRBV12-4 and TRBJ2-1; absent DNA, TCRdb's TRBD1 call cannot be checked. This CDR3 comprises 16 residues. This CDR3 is CASSLALAGAWDEQFF.

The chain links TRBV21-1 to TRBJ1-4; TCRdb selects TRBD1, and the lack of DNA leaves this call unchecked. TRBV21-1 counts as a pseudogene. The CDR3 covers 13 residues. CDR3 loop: CASSGQSNEKLFF.

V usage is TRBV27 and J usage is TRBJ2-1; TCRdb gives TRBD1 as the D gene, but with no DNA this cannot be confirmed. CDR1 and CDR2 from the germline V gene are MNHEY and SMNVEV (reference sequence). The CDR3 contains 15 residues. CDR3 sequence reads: CASSSGTGGFNEQFF.

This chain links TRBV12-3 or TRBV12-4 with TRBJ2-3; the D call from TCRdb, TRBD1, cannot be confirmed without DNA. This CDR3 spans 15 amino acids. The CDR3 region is CASSPPGRGTDTQYF.

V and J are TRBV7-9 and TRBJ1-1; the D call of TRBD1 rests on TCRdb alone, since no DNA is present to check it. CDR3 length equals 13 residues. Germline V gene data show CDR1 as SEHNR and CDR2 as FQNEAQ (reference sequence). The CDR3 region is CASSTGVATEAFF.

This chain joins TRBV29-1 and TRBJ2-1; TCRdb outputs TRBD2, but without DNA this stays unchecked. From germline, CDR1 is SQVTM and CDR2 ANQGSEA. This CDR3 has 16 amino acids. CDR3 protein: CSVEGAGTSGSNEQFF.

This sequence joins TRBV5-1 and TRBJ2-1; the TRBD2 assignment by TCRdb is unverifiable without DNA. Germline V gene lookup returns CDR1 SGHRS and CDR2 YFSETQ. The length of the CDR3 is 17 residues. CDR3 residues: CASSWGLAGDLAYEQFF.

CDR3 residues: CASSVGTRVGYTF. The chain couples TRBV9 to TRBJ1-2; no DNA is available, so the TRBD1 call from TCRdb remains unchecked. The V gene's germline CDR1 is SGDLS and CDR2 YYNGEE. This CDR3 has 13 amino acids.

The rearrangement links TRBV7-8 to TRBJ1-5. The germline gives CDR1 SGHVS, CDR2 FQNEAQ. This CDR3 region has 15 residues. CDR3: CASSLDDSSNQPQHF.

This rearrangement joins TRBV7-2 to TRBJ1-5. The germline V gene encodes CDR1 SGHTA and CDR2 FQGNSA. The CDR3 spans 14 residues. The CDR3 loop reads CASSLGYSNQPQHF.

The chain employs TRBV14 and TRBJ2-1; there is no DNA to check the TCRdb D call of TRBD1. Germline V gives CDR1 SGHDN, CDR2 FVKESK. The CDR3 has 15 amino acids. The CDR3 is CASSPAGTGFDEQFF.

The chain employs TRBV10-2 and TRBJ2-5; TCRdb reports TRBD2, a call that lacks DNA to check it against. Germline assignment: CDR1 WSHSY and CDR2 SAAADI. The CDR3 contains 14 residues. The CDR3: CASRGWDEQETQYF.

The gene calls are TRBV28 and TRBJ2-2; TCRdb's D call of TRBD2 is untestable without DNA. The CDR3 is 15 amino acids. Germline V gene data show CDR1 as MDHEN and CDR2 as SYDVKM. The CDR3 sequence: CASSTDPRVTGELFF.

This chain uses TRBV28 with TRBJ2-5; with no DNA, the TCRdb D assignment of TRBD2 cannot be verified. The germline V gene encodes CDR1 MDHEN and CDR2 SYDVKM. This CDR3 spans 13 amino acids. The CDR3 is CATRLAGEETQYF.

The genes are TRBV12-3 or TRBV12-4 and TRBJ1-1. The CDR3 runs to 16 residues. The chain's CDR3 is CASSFLARGMNTEAFF.

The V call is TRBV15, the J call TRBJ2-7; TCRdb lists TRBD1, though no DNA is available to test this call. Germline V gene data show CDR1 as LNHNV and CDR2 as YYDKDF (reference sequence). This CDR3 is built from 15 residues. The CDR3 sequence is CATSRGMVSGYEQYF.